This T cell receptor beta chain was retrieved from a study of shared clonotypes between healthy human individuals. Study conclusions and caveats: Non-shared clonotypes had lower generation probabilities than clonotypes shared by all four sorted-subset donors.

This clone was recorded only once. As yet, its antigen is unknown. TCRdb's copy holds only in-frame clones and misses some; the assay was immunoSEQ multiplex PCR. The profile shows approximately 1.9 million clones, 93% of them singletons. The V gene lost 4 bases and the J gene lost 4 bases, with 17 bases spanning the gap. Germline lookup yields CDR1 SGHVS and CDR2 FNYEAQ. This CDR3 is built from 15 residues. Terminally differentiated effector memory CD45RA+ cells were excluded by CCR7 positive selection of CD45RO-negative cells. The chain has TRBV7-6 and TRBJ2-7, with D unclear. The sequence was obtained from a young man in good health. Some clones in this sample may be carry-over from other donors' samples. The sequenced sample was naive CD8+ T cells from PBMCs. For the CDR3, the DNA is TGTGCCAGCAGCTCCATGGTTGGGCTCCCTTACGAGCAGTACTTC. Its translation: CASSSMVGLPYEQYF.